This T cell receptor beta chain originates from a study of siplizumab effects on memory and regulatory T cells. The ends were cut back, 4 bases at V and 3 bases at J, with 19 bases in the middle. The CDR3 is 16 residues long. The germline V gene has CDR1 SGHRS and CDR2 YFSETQ. Method: immunoSEQ multiplex PCR; TCRdb's copy keeps in-frame clones and lacks some. Among roughly 100,000 clones listed, 93% were seen once. The sequence was collected from a human donor in good health. Sequencing was carried out using Tregs sorted from blood. The chain is built from TRBV5-1 and TRBJ2-5, with D perhaps matching TRBD1 (5 bases). The CDR3 DNA reads TGCGCCAGCAGCCCTCCCATTAGACAGACAAAAGAGACCCAGTACTTC. Translating gives CASSPPIRQTKETQYF.